The next 9 T cell receptor beta chains were all read from a single sample in a study of beta chain features in type 1 diabetes. Expressed TCRB transcripts were sequenced because the isolated RNA had all been reverse transcribed beforehand. Sequencing was performed with immunoSEQ multiplex PCR; in TCRdb, only in-frame clones are kept and a portion is missing. Found here are about 150,000 clones, about 8.5% of them singletons; the top ten hold almost 0.65%. The sequencing sample was made of central memory CD4+ T cells from blood. These receptors all come from a man younger than 30 in good health.

The chain joins TRBV29-1 to TRBJ1-5; the D gene is possibly TRBD1 (6 bases). V was cut by 3 bases and J by 3 bases, with 9 bases left in between. CDR3 length: 13 amino acids. Germline loops: CDR1 SQVTM, CDR2 ANQGSEA. The CDR3 spells CSVDTGNNQPQHF. In DNA, the CDR3 is TGCAGCGTTGATACAGGGAACAATCAGCCCCAGCATTTT.

This clone was counted a few times. The rearrangement uses TRBV5-1 and TRBJ1-2; maybe TRBD1 (6 bases). This CDR3 is built from 13 residues. Germline V lookup: CDR1 SGHRS, CDR2 YFSETQ. The V end was cut by 2 bases, the J end by 6 bases, with 11 bases between. The CDR3 reads CASSFTGSNGYTF. The CDR3 nucleotides are TGCGCCAGCAGCTTTACAGGGTCGAATGGCTACACCTTC.

This clone was counted at least ten times. The J gene is TRBJ1-5, the V gene TRBV21-1. TRBV21-1 is reported as a pseudogene. The CDR3 extends over 16 amino acids. This CDR3 reads CASSKARRVGTQPQHF. CDR3 nucleotide sequence: TGTGCCAGCAGCAAAGCCCGGAGGGTGGGGACTCAGCCCCAGCATTTT.

The J gene is TRBJ2-1, the V gene TRBV5-1, with a possible D match to TRBD2 (6 bases). The CDR3 has 15 residues. CDR1 and CDR2 (germline): SGHRS, YFSETQ. V was trimmed by 0 bases and J by 7 bases, leaving 14 bases between them. CDR3 nucleotides: TGCGCCAGCAGCTTGGTAAACGGAGGGATTAATGAGCAGTTCTTC. As protein: CASSLVNGGINEQFF.

This clone was observed a handful of times. V gene TRBV7-2 combines with J gene TRBJ2-4; TRBD2 matches 11 bases. Trimming at V came to 3 bases and at J to 5 bases, leaving 3 bases not matched to a gene. CDR1 SGHTA and CDR2 FQGNSA come from the germline V gene. This CDR3 is built from 15 residues. As DNA, the CDR3 is TGTGCCAGCAGCTTTAGCGGGGGGGCTCAAAACATTCAGTACTTC. As protein: CASSFSGGAQNIQYF.

The rearrangement links TRBV10-3 to TRBJ2-5; 8 bases line up with TRBD2. CDR1 and CDR2 (germline): ENHRY, SYGVKD. Germline trimming cut 0 bases from V and 5 bases from J; bases unmatched to any gene: 8. The CDR3 runs to 16 residues. CDR3 nucleotides: TGTGCCATCAGTGAGTCTGGGTTTGCTAGCGGGGAGACCCAGTACTTC. Its translation is CAISESGFASGETQYF.

This clone was seen only a few times. CDR3 amino acids: CASSVGGEADTQYF. In nucleotides, the CDR3 is TGTGCCAGCAGCGTGGGGGGAGAGGCGGATACGCAGTATTTT. The chain recombines TRBV9 with TRBJ2-3; possible D gene TRBD2, 6 bases. Trimming took off 2 bases at V and 6 bases at J, with 13 bases between the two ends. Germline CDR1 and CDR2: SGDLS and YYNGEE. CDR3 length equals 14 residues.

The gene calls are TRBV2 and TRBJ1-5; D not certain. The CDR3 is 14 residues long. The V gene's germline CDR1 is SNHLY and CDR2 FYNNEI. Deletions cut 2 bases from V and 2 bases from J, with 7 bases between. The CDR3 coding sequence is TGTGCCAGCAGTGAACGGGTCGGCAATCAGCCCCAGCATTTT. Its protein is CASSERVGNQPQHF. The full variable domain, with the rest looked up from reference TRBV2 and TRBJ1-5, is EPEVTQTPSHQVTQMGQEVILRCVPISNHLYFYWYRQILGQKVEFLVSFYNNEISEKSEIFDDQFSVERPDGSNFTLKIRSTKLEDSAMYFCASSERVGNQPQHFGDGTRLSIL.

The chain joins TRBV27 to TRBJ2-7, with a tentative D call TRBD2 (6 bases). Germline CDR1 reads MNHEY; CDR2 reads SMNVEV (reference sequence). CDR3 length: 14 residues. V was shortened by 0 bases and J by 3 bases, with 9 bases between the two germline ends. The CDR3, as DNA: TGTGCCAGCAGTTTATCCGACGGGGGCTACGAGCAGTACTTC. As protein: CASSLSDGGYEQYF.